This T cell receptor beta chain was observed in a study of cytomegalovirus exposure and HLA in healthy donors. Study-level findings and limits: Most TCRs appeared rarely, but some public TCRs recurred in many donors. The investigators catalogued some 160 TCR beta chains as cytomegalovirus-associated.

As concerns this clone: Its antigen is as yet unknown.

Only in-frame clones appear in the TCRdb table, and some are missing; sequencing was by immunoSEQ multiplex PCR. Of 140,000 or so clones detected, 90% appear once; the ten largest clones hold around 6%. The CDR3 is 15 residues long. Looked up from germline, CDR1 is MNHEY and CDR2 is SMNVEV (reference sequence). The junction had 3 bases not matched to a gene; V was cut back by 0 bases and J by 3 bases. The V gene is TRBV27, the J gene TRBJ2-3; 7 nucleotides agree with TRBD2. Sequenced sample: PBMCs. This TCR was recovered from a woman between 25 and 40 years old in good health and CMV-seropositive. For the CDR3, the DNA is TGTGCCAGCAGTTTATCGGTGGGGGGGACAGATACGCAGTATTTT. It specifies CASSLSVGGTDTQYF.